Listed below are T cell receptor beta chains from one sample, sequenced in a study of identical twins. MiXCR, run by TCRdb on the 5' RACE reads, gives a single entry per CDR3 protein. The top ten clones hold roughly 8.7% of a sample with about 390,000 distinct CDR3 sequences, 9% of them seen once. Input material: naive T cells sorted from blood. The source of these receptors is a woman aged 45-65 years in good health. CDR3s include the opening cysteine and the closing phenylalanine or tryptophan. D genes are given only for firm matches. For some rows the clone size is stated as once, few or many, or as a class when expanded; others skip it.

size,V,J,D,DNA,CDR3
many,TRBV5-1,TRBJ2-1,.,TGCGCCAGCAGCTTGGATTCTAGTTATCCTGAGCAGTTCTTC,CASSLDSSYPEQFF
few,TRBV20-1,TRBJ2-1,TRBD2,TGCAGTGCTAGAGATGGGGCGGGAGGGCCTTGGTTTGAGCAGTTCTTC,CSARDGAGGPWFEQFF
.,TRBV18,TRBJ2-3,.,TGTGCCAGCTCGGGACAAGATACGCAGTATTTT,CASSGQDTQYF
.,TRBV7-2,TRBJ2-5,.,TGTGCCAGCAGCTCGCCCCCGGGGGGCCAAGAGGCCCAGTACTTC,CASSSPPGGQEAQYF
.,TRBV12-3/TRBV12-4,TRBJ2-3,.,TGTGCCAGCAGCCCCCTCTCTCCAGATACGCAGTATTTT,CASSPLSPDTQYF
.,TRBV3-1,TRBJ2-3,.,TGTGCCAGCAGCCAAGAGCCCAGATTCGTGTCTGATACGCAGTATTTT,CASSQEPRFVSDTQYF
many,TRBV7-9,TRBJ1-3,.,TGTGCCAGCAGCTTAGCGGGTTCTGGAAACACCATATATTTT,CASSLAGSGNTIYF
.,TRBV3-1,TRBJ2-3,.,TGTGCCAGCAGCCAAGGGGCAGCCACAGATACGCAGTATTTT,CASSQGAATDTQYF
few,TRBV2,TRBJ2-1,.,TGTGCCAGCAGTGAAGCGCCAGGGGAAGGAGATGAGCAGTTCTTC,CASSEAPGEGDEQFF
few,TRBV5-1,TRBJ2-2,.,TGCGCCAGCAGCTTGGATCCAGCGAACACCGGGGAGCTGTTTTTT,CASSLDPANTGELFF
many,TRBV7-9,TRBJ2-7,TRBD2,TGTGCCAGCAGCGAGACTAGCGGGAGACTCAGCGAGCAGTACTTC,CASSETSGRLSEQYF
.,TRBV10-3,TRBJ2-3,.,TGTGCCATCAGTGAGGGCCCGGGGGATACGCAGTATTTT,CAISEGPGDTQYF
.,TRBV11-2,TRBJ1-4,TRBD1,TGTGCCAGCAGGGACAGGGGTTCTGAAAAACTGTTTTTT,CASRDRGSEKLFF
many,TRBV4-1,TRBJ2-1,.,TGCGCCAGCAGCCAAGTTCGAGAGCAGTTCTTC,CASSQVREQFF
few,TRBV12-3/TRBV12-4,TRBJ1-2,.,TGTGCCAGCAGTTTGGAGTCCCTGGGCCAGCCCTATGGCTACACCTTC,CASSLESLGQPYGYTF
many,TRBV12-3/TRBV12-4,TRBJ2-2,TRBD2,TGTGCCAGCAGCCCCCCGGGACTAGCGGGACGGGCGGGGGAGCTGTTTTTT,CASSPPGLAGRAGELFF
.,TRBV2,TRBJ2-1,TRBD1,TGTGCCAGCAGTATCGCCACAGGGGGCAATGAGCAGTTCTTC,CASSIATGGNEQFF
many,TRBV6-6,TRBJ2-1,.,TGTGCCAGCTACCGGGACATTTACAATGAGCAGTTCTTC,CASYRDIYNEQFF